This TCR beta chain derives from a study of tumor and adjacent non-tumor tissue in lung cancer. As for the study in general: Samples averaged approximately 4.2 million productive TCRbeta reads each. Broader study findings: Normal lung showed higher cumulative top 100 clone frequency than tumor.

Three rounds of nested PCR, following a modified ARM-PCR protocol, produced the TCRbeta library. TCRdb called the multiplex PCR reads again in MiXCR, with one record for every CDR3 protein. The sample yields about 93,000 distinct CDR3 sequences, roughly 70% seen once. The CDR3 length is 14 residues. From germline, CDR1 is WSHSY and CDR2 SAAADI. With respect to this clonotype: Its target is not known.

This sample's RNA came from whole unsorted tissue. The chain carries TRBV10-2 and TRBJ1-2; a weak D match, TRBD1 (5 bases). Sequencing was performed on lung tumor tissue. The receptor was isolated from a man in his 60s with non-small cell lung cancer. CDR3 in DNA: TGCGTCAGTAGTGAGTCATGGGGCGCGTATGGCTACACCTTC. Protein: CVSSESWGAYGYTF.